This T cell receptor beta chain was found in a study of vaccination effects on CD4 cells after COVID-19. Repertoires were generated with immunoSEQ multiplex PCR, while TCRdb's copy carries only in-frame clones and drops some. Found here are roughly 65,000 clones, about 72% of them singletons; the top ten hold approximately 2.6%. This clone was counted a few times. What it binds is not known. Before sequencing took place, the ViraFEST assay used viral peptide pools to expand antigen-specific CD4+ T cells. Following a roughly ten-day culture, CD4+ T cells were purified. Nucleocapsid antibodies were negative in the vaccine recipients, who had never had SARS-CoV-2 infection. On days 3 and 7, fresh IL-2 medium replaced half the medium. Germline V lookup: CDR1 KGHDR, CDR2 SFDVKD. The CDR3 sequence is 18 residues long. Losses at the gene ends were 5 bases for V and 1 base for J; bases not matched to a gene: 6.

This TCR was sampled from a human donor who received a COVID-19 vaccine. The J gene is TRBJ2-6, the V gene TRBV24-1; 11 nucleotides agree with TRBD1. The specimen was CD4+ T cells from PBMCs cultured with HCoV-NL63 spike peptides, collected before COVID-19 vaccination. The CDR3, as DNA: TGTGCCACCAGTGCAACGGGACAGGGGGAATCTGGGGCCAACGTCCTGACTTTC. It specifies CATSATGQGESGANVLTF.